A selection of T cell receptor beta chains follows, all from one sample in a study of blood T cell repertoires in COVID-19. Profiled with immunoSEQ multiplex PCR; TCRdb holds only in-frame clones, not every one. The data contain 43,000 or so clones, around 83% of them singletons. The sample taken for sequencing was peripheral blood. Every receptor here comes from a man aged 60-69 years with active COVID-19. Each CDR3 is given with its conserved first and last residue. A D gene is named only where the DNA matches it firmly. Some rows mark clone size as missing; the rest say once, few, many or name a class of expanded clone.

>few|-|TRBJ2-7|TRBV2
CASSDGSGHEQYF
TGTGCCAGCAGTGATGGAAGCGGGCACGAGCAGTACTTC
>-|TRBD1|TRBJ1-2|TRBV30
CAWSVLGQDLTDGYTF
TGTGCCTGGAGTGTACTCGGACAGGATCTCACGGATGGCTACACCTTC
>-|TRBD1|TRBJ2-3|TRBV5-1
CASSPRQGVENTQYF
TGCGCCAGCAGCCCGAGACAGGGGGTTGAGAATACGCAGTATTTT
>-|-|TRBJ2-7|TRBV25-1
CASSESPGRSYEQYF
TGTGCCAGCAGTGAAAGCCCAGGGAGGTCCTACGAGCAGTACTTC
>-|-|TRBJ1-6|TRBV28
CASSSPDSFSPLHF
TGTGCCAGCAGTTCCCCGGACAGTTTTTCACCCCTCCACTTT
>-|-|TRBJ1-5|TRBV3-1/TRBV3-2
CASSPSGSWHQPQHF
TGTGCCAGCAGCCCTTCCGGGTCCTGGCATCAGCCCCAGCATTTT
>-|TRBD2|TRBJ2-5|TRBV19
CASDKRGTQETQYF
TGTGCCAGTGATAAGCGGGGGACGCAAGAGACCCAGTACTTC
>once|-|TRBJ1-6|TRBV5-6
CASSVDIGFSGSPLHF
TGTGCCAGCAGCGTTGACATCGGTTTTTCTGGTTCACCCCTCCACTTT
>-|TRBD1|TRBJ2-3|TRBV5-4
CASSSKTGGANTQYF
TGTGCCAGCAGCTCAAAGACAGGGGGCGCGAATACGCAGTATTTT
>-|-|TRBJ2-1|TRBV7-8
CASSLGGGAYNEQFF
TGTGCCAGCAGCTTAGGGGGGGGCGCCTACAATGAGCAGTTCTTC
>-|-|TRBJ2-3|TRBV5-6
CASSLGSLNTDTQYF
TGTGCCAGCAGCTTGGGAAGTCTAAACACAGATACGCAGTATTTT
>-|-|TRBJ2-1|TRBV11-3
CASSPLGSYNEQFF
TGTGCCAGCAGCCCCCTAGGGAGTTACAATGAGCAGTTCTTC
>-|TRBD1|TRBJ2-2|TRBV7-9
CASSRQGGVTGELFF
TGTGCCAGCAGCCGACAGGGCGGAGTGACCGGGGAGCTGTTTTTT
>-|-|TRBJ1-5|TRBV27
CASTRGHLTCNSNQPQHF
TGTGCCAGCACCCGAGGACACCTAACATGCAATAGCAATCAGCCCCAGCATTTT
>-|-|TRBJ2-7|TRBV2
CASSYSSYEQYF
TGTGCCAGCAGTTACTCCTCCTACGAGCAGTACTTC
>few|-|TRBJ1-2|TRBV4-2
CASSSPAGGYGYTF
TGTGCCAGCAGCTCCCCGGCGGGAGGCTATGGCTACACCTTC